This T cell receptor beta chain was sequenced for a study of cytomegalovirus exposure and HLA in healthy donors. Study conclusions and caveats: Three chains tied to CMV proved CMV antigen-specific in vitro. Overall, around 150 TCR beta chains were annotated as cytomegalovirus-associated. Most of the TCR beta V segments (in an earlier analysis) were productive either about 87% or about 30% of the time. V- and J-gene trimming of TCR beta was linked (in a later analysis) to a missense DCLRE1C variant.

In the case of this clone: Its specificity is unknown.

With 60 Vbeta and 13 Jbeta primers, the PCR was carried out. Clones were sequenced by immunoSEQ multiplex PCR, and TCRdb holds only the in-frame ones, with some missing. The sample yields some 130,000 clones, about 80% seen once. This receptor was obtained from a woman in her 40s in good health and CMV-seronegative. The sample consisted of PBMCs.

CDR3 DNA sequence: TGTGCCAGCAGCTCCGCGGGGATTTCCTACGAGCAGTACTTC. Translated, it gives CASSSAGISYEQYF. The chain uses TRBV5-6 and TRBJ2-7; D may be TRBD2 (6 bases). The V end was cut by 3 bases, the J end by 1 base, with 11 bases between. The CDR3 length is 14 residues. Germline lookup yields CDR1 SGHDT and CDR2 YYEEEE.